This T cell receptor (beta chain) is from a study of neoadjuvant anti-PD-1 for oral cavity cancer. Study-level findings and limits: Post-nivolumab, blood T cell clonality was significantly elevated in non-responders.

Clones were sequenced by immunoSEQ multiplex PCR, and TCRdb holds only the in-frame ones, with some missing. Of about 72,000 clones in the sample, 65% to 85% were seen once. These oral cavity squamous cell carcinomas were HPV-negative and locally advanced. In regard to this clone: Its antigen is unknown.

The starting material was PBMCs, obtained before nivolumab (anti-PD-1) treatment. The receptor was isolated from a person aged 35-80 years with oral cavity squamous cell carcinoma.

For the CDR3, the DNA is TGTGCCAGCATCCTAAGGCGGGACAGGGGTGGCTACACCTTC. It yields the protein CASILRRDRGGYTF. This sequence joins TRBV2 and TRBJ1-2, with 10 bases fitting TRBD1. J lost 7 bases, V lost 7 bases, and 9 bases had no gene match. Germline lookup yields CDR1 SNHLY and CDR2 FYNNEI. The CDR3 sequence is 14 residues long.